This TCR beta chain came from a study of T cell changes during pregnancy in multiple sclerosis. Germline CDR1 and CDR2: SGHRS and YFSETQ. This CDR3 has 15 amino acids. Trimming removed 0 bases at V and 5 bases at J, with 14 bases between. Method: immunoSEQ multiplex PCR; TCRdb's copy keeps in-frame clones and lacks some. The table includes more than 85,000 clones, approximately 95% detected once. This receptor was taken from a female donor in good health, enrolled as a control in a pregnancy study. The rearrangement links TRBV5-1 to TRBJ2-5; D is perhaps TRBD2 (5 bases). The source material was peripheral blood, sampled after pregnancy. CDR3 coding DNA: TGCGCCAGCAGCTTGGAAGGGAGTATTTTTGAGACCCAGTACTTC. It translates to CASSLEGSIFETQYF.